This T cell receptor (beta chain) was documented in a study of blood T cells in healthy people across ages. Combining a sample-barcoded 5' primer with a J-beta primer mix, a second PCR ran for about 7 to 12 cycles. TCRdb re-analysed the 5' RACE reads in MiXCR, keeping a single row per CDR3 protein. The data contain about 800,000 distinct CDR3 sequences, 55% to 75% of them singletons. Sequencing was done on a sample of blood. This sequence was found in a man aged 30-40 years in good health.

CDR3: CASSPRTSGGGEQFF. CDR3 DNA: TGTGCCAGCAGCCCTCGGACTAGCGGAGGGGGAGAGCAGTTCTTC. The V and J genes are TRBV4-2 and TRBJ2-1; 10 bases fit TRBD2. V lost 4 bases and J lost 10; bases outside the gene matches: 10. The CDR3 spans 15 residues. The germline gives CDR1 LGHNA, CDR2 YNFKEQ.